These T cell receptor beta chains were read from a single sample in a study of control samples from healthy donors and cancer patients. Method: immunoSEQ multiplex PCR; TCRdb's copy keeps in-frame clones and lacks some. The sample includes some 120,000 clones, 85% to 90% seen only once; the top ten take 2% to 2.5%. What was sequenced was blood. The receptors here all came from a woman aged 70-85 years in good health. Both conserved end residues are part of each CDR3. The D gene is left open where the match is weak. The listing skips clone size in some rows; elsewhere it reads once, few, many or a size class.

cdr3_nt cdr3_aa j_call cdr3_length v_call clone_size d_call
TGTGCCAGCGGGGGACAGGGCACTGAAGCTTTCTTT CASGGQGTEAFF TRBJ1-1 12 TRBV2 . TRBD1
TGTGCCAGCAGCCAGAGTTGGACAGGGAGACATCAGCCCCAGCATTTT CASSQSWTGRHQPQHF TRBJ1-5 16 TRBV4-2 . TRBD1
TGTGCCATCAGTGATGCCGGGAGCGAAGAGACCCAGTACTTC CAISDAGSEETQYF TRBJ2-5 14 TRBV10-3 . .
TGTGCCAGCAGTTCCCCGGGACAGGGCGAGACCCAGTACTTC CASSSPGQGETQYF TRBJ2-5 14 TRBV28 . TRBD1
TGCGCCAGCAGCCCAGCGGGCCAAGAGACCCAGTACTTC CASSPAGQETQYF TRBJ2-5 13 TRBV10-1 . .
TGTGCCAGCAGCTGGGATATAATTCAAGCCCTCCACTTT CASSWDIIQALHF TRBJ1-6 13 TRBV7-9 . .
TGCGCCAGCAGCCAAGGAAGGACAGGGGGCCGGTATGGCTACACCTTC CASSQGRTGGRYGYTF TRBJ1-2 16 TRBV4-3 . TRBD1
TGTGCCAGCAGTTACGACAGCCGGGGAACTGAAGCTTTCTTT CASSYDSRGTEAFF TRBJ1-1 14 TRBV6-6 . .
TGTGCCAGCAGCCTTAGCGGGGGGACGAACACCGGGGAGCTGTTTTTT CASSLSGGTNTGELFF TRBJ2-2 16 TRBV11-1 . TRBD2
TGTGCCAGCAGCCCCTGGCCCGGGGAGGGGCAGCCCCAGCATTTT CASSPWPGEGQPQHF TRBJ1-5 15 TRBV5-4 . .
TGTGCCAGTAGTAGCCGGGACAGGGGGCCCTATGGCTATGGCTACACCTTC CASSSRDRGPYGYGYTF TRBJ1-2 17 TRBV19 . TRBD1
TGTGCCAGCAGCCCCTTGTTCCCAACGCAGTATTTT CASSPLFPTQYF TRBJ2-3 12 TRBV11-2 . .
TGTGCCAGCAGCTCCTGGGAGGGGCGGACCGGGGAGCTGTTTTTT CASSSWEGRTGELFF TRBJ2-2 15 TRBV11-2 . TRBD2
TGTGCCAGCAGCCAAGACAGGGTAGGGAATCAGCCCCAGCATTTT CASSQDRVGNQPQHF TRBJ1-5 15 TRBV4-2 . .
TGTGCCAGCAGCCCACGACAGGGTGAAAAACTGTTTTTT CASSPRQGEKLFF TRBJ1-4 13 TRBV11-2 . TRBD1
TGCGCCAGCAGCGCCTCAAGAAAGTCCGGGACAGACTTTCCTATGAACACTGAAGCTTTCTTT CASSASRKSGTDFPMNTEAFF TRBJ1-1 21 TRBV5-1 . TRBD1
TGTGCCAGCAGCCCGGAGACTAGCGGGGGCCGATACAATGAGCAGTTCTTC CASSPETSGGRYNEQFF TRBJ2-1 17 TRBV11-3 . TRBD2
TGTGCCACCAGTGATCCGCGACCGGACAGTCGTCGACAGTACTTC CATSDPRPDSRRQYF TRBJ2-7 15 TRBV24-1 once .
TGCGCCAGCAGCCAAGGACCTCGTAATTCACCCCTCCACTTT CASSQGPRNSPLHF TRBJ1-6 14 TRBV4-1 . .
TGTGCCAGCAGAATCGTCAGGGGGACTGAAGCTTTCTTT CASRIVRGTEAFF TRBJ1-1 13 TRBV6-5 . TRBD1
TGTGCCAGCAGCTTTAGGACAGGCTACGAGCAGTACTTC CASSFRTGYEQYF TRBJ2-7 13 TRBV5-8 . TRBD1
TGTGCCAGCTCACCAACCGCGGGGGGGAGCGGTACGCAGTATTTT CASSPTAGGSGTQYF TRBJ2-3 15 TRBV18 . TRBD2
TGTGCCAGCAGCCCACGTCGGGGGGGTGGGGAGACCCAGTACTTC CASSPRRGGGETQYF TRBJ2-5 15 TRBV9 . TRBD2
TGTGCCAGCTCCCACAGTGGAAACACCATATATTTT CASSHSGNTIYF TRBJ1-3 12 TRBV18 . .
TGTGCCAGTAGTGGACCGGGACGGCTTGCAACTAATGAAAAACTGTTTTTT CASSGPGRLATNEKLFF TRBJ1-4 17 TRBV19 . .
TGCGCCAGCAGTGAGGAAAAAACTAGCGGGGGGTTCACAGATACGCAGTATTTT CASSEEKTSGGFTDTQYF TRBJ2-3 18 TRBV10-1 . TRBD2
TGTGCCAGCAGTTTTGGGGGTTTAGGGCTAGCCAAAAACATTCAGTACTTC CASSFGGLGLAKNIQYF TRBJ2-4 17 TRBV28 . .
TGTGCCAGCAGGGCCCAGAGGGACAGTCTCTATGGCTACACCTTC CASRAQRDSLYGYTF TRBJ1-2 15 TRBV6-6 . TRBD1
TGCGCCAGCAGCCGGGGCAGCATGAACACTGAAGCTTTCTTT CASSRGSMNTEAFF TRBJ1-1 14 TRBV5-1 once .
TGTGCCAGCATCCAAGCCAATGAAAAACTGTTTTTT CASIQANEKLFF TRBJ1-4 12 TRBV2 once .
TGTGCCAGCAGCCTACAACAGGGGGCGCGAACTGAAGCTTTCTTT CASSLQQGARTEAFF TRBJ1-1 15 TRBV5-4 once TRBD1
TGTGCCAGCTCACGCACTAGCGGGAACACAGATACGCAGTATTTT CASSRTSGNTDTQYF TRBJ2-3 15 TRBV18 . TRBD2
TGTGCCAGCAGCCATCAGGGCGGGGGGGATGGCGAGCAGTACTTC CASSHQGGGDGEQYF TRBJ2-7 15 TRBV4-2 . TRBD2
TGTGCCAGTAGTGACAGCCCGGGATATGGGGCTTTCTTT CASSDSPGYGAFF TRBJ1-1 13 TRBV19 . .
TGCGCCAGCAGCCAAGACTCACAGATACCCAATGAGCAGTTCTTC CASSQDSQIPNEQFF TRBJ2-1 15 TRBV4-3 few .
TGTGCCAGCAGTTACTCGTCAGGGGGGTATGGCTACACCTTC CASSYSSGGYGYTF TRBJ1-2 14 TRBV6-5 few TRBD1
TGTGCCAGCGAGACAACCGGACCCCCCAGGGAGCAGTACTTC CASETTGPPREQYF TRBJ2-7 14 TRBV27 . .